These 17 T cell receptor beta chains were sequenced from one sample in a study of metastatic and nonmetastatic thyroid tumors. From the PCR reads, TCRdb re-called clones with MiXCR. This table holds approximately 23,000 clones, under 25% found once. Until they underwent thyroid surgery, no patient had received any treatment. Sequencing was carried out using blood. The source of these receptors is a male donor with papillary thyroid cancer or a benign thyroid nodule (not recorded which). Some clones in this sample may be carry-over from other donors' samples.

This clone was counted ten times or more. The J gene is TRBJ2-5, the V gene TRBV5-6; 11 bases map to TRBD2. The CDR3 has 17 residues. CDR1 is SGHDT, CDR2 YYEEEE, per germline. The trim removed 3 bases at V and 4 bases at J, leaving 11 bases unmatched. The CDR3 nucleotides read TGTGCCAGCAGCTCCCCTCGGGGACTAGCGGCAAGAGAGACCCAGTACTTC. As protein: CASSSPRGLAARETQYF.

In its sample, this clone was seen a few times. This chain links TRBV6-1 with TRBJ1-2; possibly TRBD1 for D (5 bases). The ends were cut back, 3 bases at V and 8 bases at J, with 13 bases in the middle. The CDR3 sequence is 13 residues long. The V gene's germline CDR1 is MNHNS and CDR2 SASEGT. The chain's CDR3 is CASSEGPTRGYTF. The DNA of the CDR3 is TGTGCCAGCAGTGAGGGGCCTACTAGGGGCTACACCTTC.

In regard to this clone: This may arise from a read error, as a much more abundant clone is one base away. The chain recombines TRBV7-6 with TRBJ2-3; perhaps D is TRBD1 or TRBD2 (5 bases each). CDR1 and CDR2 (germline): SGHVS, FNYEAQ. V lost 2 bases, J lost 0 bases, and 12 bases lay in between. This CDR3 spans 16 amino acids. The CDR3 region has the DNA TGTGCCAGCAGCTTATTAGCCGGGGCTAGCACAGATACGCAGTATTTT. Its translation: CASSLLAGASTDTQYF. The complete variable domain, with remaining parts taken from reference TRBV7-6 and TRBJ2-3, reads GAGVSQSPRYKVTKRGQDVALRCDPISGHVSLYWYRQALGQGPEFLTYFNYEAQQDKSGLPNDRFSAERPEGSISTLTIQRTEQRDSAMYRCASSLLAGASTDTQYFGPGTRLTVL.

The gene calls are TRBV20-1 and TRBJ2-2, with TRBD1 identical over 10 bases. The CDR3 is made up of 14 amino acids. V was pared by 6 bases and J by 5 bases, with 6 bases of the junction left unmatched. Germline assignment: CDR1 DFQATT and CDR2 SNEGSKA (reference sequence). CDR3 bases: TGCAGTGCCCTAGACAGGGGGCAAACCGGGGAGCTGTTTTTT. Translation gives CSALDRGQTGELFF.

This clone was counted ten times or more. This rearrangement joins TRBV20-1 to TRBJ2-3; D might be TRBD2 (6 bases). The V gene lost 6 bases and the J gene lost 2 bases, with 18 bases spanning the gap. The CDR3 runs to 15 residues. Germline lookup yields CDR1 DFQATT and CDR2 SNEGSKA (reference sequence). Here the CDR3 reads CSARPPSADTDTQYF. The DNA for the CDR3 is TGCAGTGCGCGACCTCCTAGCGCCGACACAGATACGCAGTATTTT.

The gene calls are TRBV2 and TRBJ2-3; a weak D match, TRBD2 (6 bases). V lost 7 bases, J lost 2 bases, and 16 bases lay in between. Germline CDR1 and CDR2: SNHLY and FYNNEI. The CDR3 has 15 residues. CDR3 region: CASKPPAGPTDTQYF. The CDR3 region has the DNA TGTGCCAGCAAACCTCCCGCGGGACCCACAGATACGCAGTATTTT.

The chain combines TRBV18 with TRBJ2-1; TRBD2 matches at 8 bases. The CDR3 has 17 residues. The trim removed 2 bases at V and 1 base at J, leaving 7 bases unmatched. The germline CDR1 and CDR2 sequences are KGHSH and LQKENI. CDR3: CASSPNSGSFSYNEQFF. The CDR3 bases are TGTGCCAGCTCACCAAACAGCGGGAGTTTTTCCTACAATGAGCAGTTCTTC.

This clone appeared a few times. The rearrangement joins TRBV5-1 to TRBJ1-3; D is ambiguous. The CDR3 runs 13 residues. Germline V gene lookup returns CDR1 SGHRS and CDR2 YFSETQ. Trimming removed 2 bases from V and 5 bases from J, with 8 bases in between. CDR3 loop: CASSFDFRNTIYF. The CDR3 DNA reads as TGCGCCAGCAGCTTCGACTTCCGAAACACCATATATTTT. The variable domain in full, completed from reference TRBV5-1 and TRBJ1-3, reads KAGVTQTPRYLIKTRGQQVTLSCSPISGHRSVSWYQQTPGQGLQFLFEYFSETQRNKGNFPGRFSGRQFSNSRSEMNVSTLELGDSALYLCASSFDFRNTIYFGEGSWLTVV.

This clone was observed at least ten times. The chain recombines TRBV5-1 with TRBJ2-5; a possible D gene is TRBD1 (6 bases). Trimming removed 6 bases at V and 5 bases at J, with 14 bases between. CDR1 is SGHRS, CDR2 YFSETQ, per germline. The CDR3 loop spans 13 amino acids. The CDR3 coding sequence is TGCGCCAGCAACAAAGACAGGCAGGAGACCCAGTACTTC. It codes for CASNKDRQETQYF.

This clone was recorded at least ten times. The chain carries TRBV28 and TRBJ1-1; D uncertain. CDR3 length equals 13 residues. V was cut by 1 base and J by 4 bases, with 7 bases left in between. Germline V gene lookup returns CDR1 MDHEN and CDR2 SYDVKM. CDR3 bases: TGTGCCAGCAGTTTATTAGAGGGCACTGAAGCTTTCTTT. This translates into CASSLLEGTEAFF. The full variable domain, rest sourced from reference TRBV28 and TRBJ1-1, is DVKVTQSSRYLVKRTGEKVFLECVQDMDHENMFWYRQDPGLGLRLIYFSYDVKMKEKGDIPEGYSVSREKKERFSLILESASTNQTSMYLCASSLLEGTEAFFGQGTRLTVV.

This clone was seen a few times. V usage is TRBV28 and J usage is TRBJ2-3; 8 bases line up with TRBD2. V lost 6 bases to trimming and J lost 3 bases; unmatched junction nucleotides: 14. Germline lookup yields CDR1 MDHEN and CDR2 SYDVKM. The CDR3 covers 17 residues. The CDR3 nucleotides are TGTGCCAGCAGCTCCCTTACGGGACTAGTAGGGACAGATACGCAGTATTTT. Its translation: CASSSLTGLVGTDTQYF. Drawing the rest from reference TRBV28 and TRBJ2-3, the complete variable domain is DVKVTQSSRYLVKRTGEKVFLECVQDMDHENMFWYRQDPGLGLRLIYFSYDVKMKEKGDIPEGYSVSREKKERFSLILESASTNQTSMYLCASSSLTGLVGTDTQYFGPGTRLTVL.

This clone was observed a few times. CDR3 sequence: CASSERTGVQPQHF. The CDR3 DNA sequence: TGCGCCAGCAGTGAGCGGACAGGGGTCCAGCCCCAGCATTTT. V is TRBV10-2 and J is TRBJ1-5, with 9 nucleotides matching TRBD1. The CDR3 consists of 14 residues. Trimming cost V 2 bases and J 7 bases; bases outside gene matches: 3. In germline, CDR1 is WSHSY, CDR2 SAAADI.

This clone has at least ten counts. The CDR3 DNA follows: TGTGCCAGCAGTTTTGAGCAGGGTCCTTACAATGAGCAGTTCTTC. It translates to CASSFEQGPYNEQFF. The rearrangement joins TRBV28 to TRBJ2-1; tentatively, D is TRBD1 (5 bases). CDR3 size: 15 residues. Germline V gene data show CDR1 as MDHEN and CDR2 as SYDVKM. The V end was cut by 3 bases, the J end by 4 bases, with 13 bases between.

A few counts support this clone. J is TRBJ1-4 and V is TRBV28; D is undetermined. Trimming removed 6 bases from V and 7 bases from J, with 12 bases in between. CDR1 MDHEN and CDR2 SYDVKM come from the germline V gene. The CDR3 sequence is 13 residues long. DNA for the CDR3: TGTGCCAGCAGGGGAGGGAGTTTTGAAAAACTGTTTTTT. Protein product: CASRGGSFEKLFF.

V is TRBV6-1 and J is TRBJ1-6; tentative D call: TRBD1 (6 bases). The CDR3 is made up of 15 amino acids. V was shortened by 2 bases and J by 7 bases, with 12 bases between the two germline ends. The germline V gene has CDR1 MNHNS and CDR2 SASEGT. CDR3 sequence: CASSESPGANSPLHF. The CDR3 nucleotides are TGTGCCAGCAGTGAAAGTCCGGGGGCAAATTCACCCCTCCACTTT.

The sample holds many counts of this clone. This sequence joins TRBV5-1 and TRBJ1-1, with TRBD1 matching 10 bases. This CDR3 comprises 15 residues. V was pared by 1 base and J by 5 bases, with 5 bases of the junction left unmatched. CDR1 is SGHRS and CDR2 is YFSETQ in the germline V gene. The CDR3, as DNA: TGCGCCAGCAGCTTGTGGGGACAGGGGACTACTGAAGCTTTCTTT. The encoded protein is CASSLWGQGTTEAFF.

This clone was picked up many times. The chain has TRBV18 and TRBJ1-1, with D possibly matching TRBD1 (6 bases). Trimming removed 1 base at V and 1 base at J, with 7 bases between. From germline, CDR1 is KGHSH and CDR2 LQKENI. CDR3 length equals 14 residues. CDR3 coding DNA: TGTGCCAGCTCACCACAGGGACAGAACACTGAAGCTTTCTTT. This codes for CASSPQGQNTEAFF.